This T cell receptor beta chain was sequenced in a study of blood T cell repertoires in COVID-19. The germline V gene encodes CDR1 ENHRY and CDR2 SYGVKD. There are 11 residues in the CDR3. V gave up 2 bases and J gave up 11 bases, with 7 bases separating them. As processed by the authors: Using reference gene primer amplification, nucleated cell counts were estimated. Here immunoSEQ multiplex PCR was the method, and the copy in TCRdb shows in-frame clones only, minus some. The DNA was the basis for D and trimming; V, J and clone size are from that table. The table includes 300,000 to 450,000 clones, roughly 86% detected once. Participant age was about 18 to 95 years, and participants resided in 20 to 30 US areas. A case of COVID-19 had been met by exposed participants within 2 weeks before study entry.

The sequencing input was PBMCs or T cells enriched from blood (not recorded which). This sequence joins TRBV10-3 and TRBJ1-3; D is undetermined. This clonotype was sampled from a woman aged 25 to 45 who had been exposed to COVID-19. CDR3 residues: CAISEGLSIYF. The CDR3 bases are TGTGCCATCAGTGAGGGACTTTCCATATATTTT.